This record covers a single TCR beta chain. Its target is unknown. This specimen belongs to a study of persistence of HIV-infected CD4 T cells. Overall study context: Up to roughly 180 mL blood was drawn at multiple time points; two donors had single-time leukapheresis. Findings and caveats of the study: Antigen-responding cells were enriched for degenerate expanded CDR3beta sequences.

Nonspecific anti-CD3/anti-CD28 bead stimulation represents the broad CD4+ T cell repertoire. Sorting selected CD4+ T cells upregulating both CD40 ligand and CD69. J gave up 5 bases and V 2 bases, and 17 bases lay outside the gene matches. This CDR3 is 18 amino acids long. Germline V gene sequence: CDR1 SGHAT, CDR2 FQNNGV. This was the immunoSEQ version 4 assay in survey mode. Each sample used up to roughly 1 ug genomic DNA diluted to approximately 9 ng/uL. This table comes from immunoSEQ multiplex PCR, and its TCRdb copy is limited to in-frame clones, with some not included. The sample has about 40,000 clones, roughly 86% seen once.

The gene calls are TRBV11-2 and TRBJ2-5; TRBD1 matches 7 bases. The receptor was derived from an adult man with HIV who was CMV-seropositive. The source material was CD4+ T cells sorted from PBMCs after roughly 18-hour stimulation, sampled from a patient who received antiretroviral therapy. The CDR3 spells CASSLSSGRQGRLETQYF. CDR3 sequence (DNA): TGTGCCAGCAGCTTATCTTCTGGGCGACAGGGAAGGTTGGAGACCCAGTACTTC. Full variable domain (outside the CDR3, taken from reference TRBV11-2 and TRBJ2-5): EAGVAQSPRYKIIEKRQSVAFWCNPISGHATLYWYQQILGQGPKLLIQFQNNGVVDDSQLPKDRFSAERLKGVDSTLKIQPAKLEDSAVYLCASSLSSGRQGRLETQYFGPGTRLLVL.